A selection of T cell receptor beta chains follows, all from one sample in a study of blood T cell repertoires in COVID-19. TCRdb keeps only in-frame clones here, not all; method: immunoSEQ multiplex PCR. The table lists tens of thousands of clones, about nine tenths of them singletons. Sequenced input: peripheral blood. These receptors originate from a man aged 50 to 59 with COVID-19, enrolled during active disease. Both conserved end residues are part of each CDR3. The order of the fields is clone size, V gene, D gene, J gene, CDR3 DNA, CDR3 protein. The D gene is left open where the match is weak. Size tells how often a clone was seen (once, few, many) or the class of an expanded clone, and some rows leave it out.

clone_size: few
v_call: TRBV6-2/TRBV6-3
d_call: TRBD1
j_call: TRBJ1-5
cdr3_nt: TGTGCCAGCAGTTGGGACAGCGGCAATCAGCCCCAGCATTTT
cdr3_aa: CASSWDSGNQPQHF

clone_size: -
v_call: TRBV24-1
d_call: TRBD1
j_call: TRBJ2-7
cdr3_nt: TGTGCCACCAGTGATTGGGACAGGTCCTTGTCCGAGCAGTACTTC
cdr3_aa: CATSDWDRSLSEQYF

clone_size: -
v_call: TRBV2
d_call: TRBD1
j_call: TRBJ1-5
cdr3_nt: TGTGCCAGCAGAGGACAGGGCCTCTATAGCAATCAGCCCCAGCATTTT
cdr3_aa: CASRGQGLYSNQPQHF

clone_size: -
v_call: TRBV5-1
d_call: TRBD2
j_call: TRBJ2-5
cdr3_nt: TGCGCCAGCAGCTGGGGGACTAGCGGGAGAGGGGTAGAGACCCAGTACTTC
cdr3_aa: CASSWGTSGRGVETQYF

clone_size: -
v_call: TRBV7-2
d_call: -
j_call: TRBJ2-1
cdr3_nt: TGTGCCAGCAGCGGAGAATCTAACTCCTACAATGAGCAGTTCTTC
cdr3_aa: CASSGESNSYNEQFF

clone_size: -
v_call: TRBV14
d_call: TRBD1
j_call: TRBJ2-7
cdr3_nt: TGTGCCAGCAGCCGGAAAGGTACAGGGGTCGACGAGCAGTACTTC
cdr3_aa: CASSRKGTGVDEQYF

clone_size: -
v_call: TRBV4-3
d_call: -
j_call: TRBJ2-4
cdr3_nt: TGCGCCAGCAGCCAAGAAAGCGATATGGCTGTTGACATTCAGTACTTC
cdr3_aa: CASSQESDMAVDIQYF

clone_size: -
v_call: TRBV27
d_call: TRBD1
j_call: TRBJ1-2
cdr3_nt: TGTGCCAGCAGTTTACTAGACAGGGGGAAGAATGGCTACACCTTC
cdr3_aa: CASSLLDRGKNGYTF

clone_size: -
v_call: TRBV29-1
d_call: TRBD1
j_call: TRBJ1-3
cdr3_nt: TGCAGCGCCGGTACAGGGGCAGGAAACACCATATATTTT
cdr3_aa: CSAGTGAGNTIYF

clone_size: -
v_call: TRBV19
d_call: -
j_call: TRBJ1-5
cdr3_nt: TGTGCCAGTAGTATCCGGGGAGGCAATCAGCCCCAGCATTTT
cdr3_aa: CASSIRGGNQPQHF

clone_size: -
v_call: TRBV5-8
d_call: TRBD1
j_call: TRBJ1-2
cdr3_nt: TGTGCCAGCAGCTCGGGTTACCAGGCTCAGGGGGGCGCCTCGGCCACCTTC
cdr3_aa: CASSSGYQAQGGASATF

clone_size: -
v_call: TRBV6-4
d_call: TRBD2
j_call: TRBJ2-3
cdr3_nt: TGTGCCAGCAGTGAGACTAGCGGATTCACAGATACGCAGTATTTT
cdr3_aa: CASSETSGFTDTQYF

clone_size: few
v_call: TRBV30
d_call: TRBD1
j_call: TRBJ1-1
cdr3_nt: TGTGCCGGACAGGGTATTATGAACACTGAAGCTTTCTTT
cdr3_aa: CAGQGIMNTEAFF

clone_size: -
v_call: TRBV10-3
d_call: -
j_call: TRBJ2-1
cdr3_nt: TGTGCCACAACTAGGGAGTATGAGCAGTTCTTC
cdr3_aa: CATTREYEQFF

clone_size: -
v_call: TRBV7-6
d_call: TRBD1
j_call: TRBJ2-3
cdr3_nt: TGTGCCAGCAGCTTAAGGACAGGGGATGGCACAGATACGCAGTATTTT
cdr3_aa: CASSLRTGDGTDTQYF

clone_size: once
v_call: TRBV6-1
d_call: TRBD2
j_call: TRBJ2-5
cdr3_nt: TGTGCCAGCAGTGAATTTGGGGAGGGGACCCAGTACTTC
cdr3_aa: CASSEFGEGTQYF

clone_size: -
v_call: TRBV6-5
d_call: -
j_call: TRBJ2-1
cdr3_nt: TGTGCCAGCAGACCCGACTCGGATGAGCAGTTCTTC
cdr3_aa: CASRPDSDEQFF

clone_size: -
v_call: TRBV7-2
d_call: TRBD1
j_call: TRBJ2-1
cdr3_nt: TGTGCCAGCAGCTTCGGGACAGCCTCCTACAATGAGCAGTTCTTC
cdr3_aa: CASSFGTASYNEQFF

clone_size: -
v_call: TRBV4-2
d_call: TRBD2
j_call: TRBJ2-7
cdr3_nt: TGTGCCAGCAGCCCCGTGCCCCTCGGACTAGCGGGACCCTACGAGCAGTACTTC
cdr3_aa: CASSPVPLGLAGPYEQYF

clone_size: -
v_call: TRBV27
d_call: TRBD1
j_call: TRBJ1-6
cdr3_nt: TGTGCCAGCAGTCACGGGACAGGGAAGAACCTATCCTATAATTCACCCCTCCACTTT
cdr3_aa: CASSHGTGKNLSYNSPLHF

clone_size: -
v_call: TRBV4-1
d_call: TRBD1
j_call: TRBJ1-1
cdr3_nt: TGCGCCAGCAGCCAACCCGGGACAGGGACAGAAGCTTTCTTT
cdr3_aa: CASSQPGTGTEAFF

clone_size: -
v_call: TRBV3-1/TRBV3-2
d_call: TRBD2
j_call: TRBJ2-1
cdr3_nt: TGTGCCAGCAGCCATCCCGCCCGGGACTACAACAATGAGCAGTTCTTC
cdr3_aa: CASSHPARDYNNEQFF

clone_size: -
v_call: TRBV28
d_call: TRBD1
j_call: TRBJ1-4
cdr3_nt: TGTGCCAGCCGGACAGGGGGAGAGAAACTGTTTTTT
cdr3_aa: CASRTGGEKLFF

clone_size: once
v_call: TRBV10-3
d_call: TRBD2
j_call: TRBJ2-3
cdr3_nt: TGTGCCATCAGTGATTTAGCGGGAGATCGTGATACGCAGTATTTT
cdr3_aa: CAISDLAGDRDTQYF

clone_size: once
v_call: TRBV18
d_call: TRBD1
j_call: TRBJ2-2
cdr3_nt: TGTGCCAGCTCGGGGGACAGGCCCCCCGGGGAGCTGTTTTTT
cdr3_aa: CASSGDRPPGELFF

clone_size: -
v_call: TRBV30
d_call: -
j_call: TRBJ2-2
cdr3_nt: TGTGCCTGGAGTGTTCAGGGAAGCACCGGGGAGCTGTTTTTT
cdr3_aa: CAWSVQGSTGELFF

clone_size: -
v_call: TRBV30
d_call: -
j_call: TRBJ2-3
cdr3_nt: TGTGCCTGGAGTGACTGGAGCGGCCCTAGCACAGATACGCAGTATTTT
cdr3_aa: CAWSDWSGPSTDTQYF

clone_size: -
v_call: TRBV2
d_call: -
j_call: TRBJ1-5
cdr3_nt: TGTGCCAGCGGGAAGGAGAGCGGTCAGCCCCAGCATTTT
cdr3_aa: CASGKESGQPQHF

clone_size: -
v_call: TRBV4-3
d_call: -
j_call: TRBJ1-1
cdr3_nt: TGCGCCAGCAGCCAAGATATGGGGCAGTGGGCCACTGAAGCTTTCTTT
cdr3_aa: CASSQDMGQWATEAFF

clone_size: -
v_call: TRBV28
d_call: -
j_call: TRBJ1-1
cdr3_nt: TGTGCCAGCAGAGAGGCAAACACTGAAGCTTTCTTT
cdr3_aa: CASREANTEAFF

clone_size: -
v_call: TRBV27
d_call: TRBD1
j_call: TRBJ1-6
cdr3_nt: TGTGCCAGCAGTTTATTTGTCACGGACAGGGCTGTTTTTAATTCACCCCTCCACTTT
cdr3_aa: CASSLFVTDRAVFNSPLHF

clone_size: -
v_call: TRBV28
d_call: -
j_call: TRBJ2-5
cdr3_nt: TGTGCCAGCAGTCGGAGTTCTAGCCAGCTTTGGACCCAGTACTTC
cdr3_aa: CASSRSSSQLWTQYF

clone_size: -
v_call: TRBV10-3
d_call: -
j_call: TRBJ2-3
cdr3_nt: TGTGCCATCAGTGAGTCAGGGGCGACGGCCGATTCATACACAGATACGCAGTATTTT
cdr3_aa: CAISESGATADSYTDTQYF

clone_size: -
v_call: TRBV5-4
d_call: TRBD1
j_call: TRBJ2-7
cdr3_nt: TGTGCCAGCAGCACTATCGACAGGGGCAACGAGCAGTACTTC
cdr3_aa: CASSTIDRGNEQYF

clone_size: -
v_call: TRBV30
d_call: TRBD2
j_call: TRBJ2-1
cdr3_nt: TGTGCCGCGACCGGGACTAGCGGGAGTAGCTCCTACAATGAGCAGTTCTTC
cdr3_aa: CAATGTSGSSSYNEQFF